These T cell receptor beta chains were read from a single sample in a study of lung T cells in sarcoidosis with Löfgren's syndrome. TCRdb itself ran the reads through MiXCR, one entry per CDR3 protein. Found here are just under 20,000 distinct CDR3 sequences, about 20% of them singletons; the top ten hold less than 5%. The sample comprised CD4+ T cells from PBMCs. The source of these receptors is a human donor with sarcoidosis (Löfgren's syndrome or another form), or a control subject (not recorded which). The CDR3 runs from the conserved cysteine through the conserved F or W. Fields, in order: V gene, D gene, J gene, clone size, CDR3 DNA, CDR3 protein. D genes are given only for firm matches. Not every row has a clone size; where given, it reads once, few, many or a size class.

>TRBV20-1|NA|TRBJ2-7|medium-sized
TGCAGTGCTACGCGGGACAGAGGCTACGAGCAGTACTTC
CSATRDRGYEQYF
>TRBV3-1|TRBD2|TRBJ2-3|few
TGTGCCAGCAGCCCTGGGGCGGGAGCGGCAGATACGCAGTATTTT
CASSPGAGAADTQYF
>TRBV12-5|TRBD2|TRBJ2-2|NA
TGTGCTAGTGGTTTCCGACCCCCCGCCGGGACTAGCGAAGGGAACACCGGGGAGCTGTTTTTT
CASGFRPPAGTSEGNTGELFF
>TRBV19|TRBD1|TRBJ2-1|NA
TGTGCCAGTAGTGCCAGCAGGGGGCTTGGGGATGAGCAGTTCTTC
CASSASRGLGDEQFF
>TRBV28|TRBD1|TRBJ1-1|medium-sized
TGTGCCAGCAGTTTGCGGGACAGGCCGCTCGGGGCTTTCTTT
CASSLRDRPLGAFF
>TRBV30|NA|TRBJ2-1|NA
TGTGCCTGGAGTGTTCTTGGCCTAGCGATAGATGAGCAGTTCTTC
CAWSVLGLAIDEQFF
>TRBV20-1|TRBD1|TRBJ2-2|NA
TGCAGTACTAGAGACAGGGTCAGGACCGGGGAGCTGCTTTTT
CSTRDRVRTGELLF
>TRBV6-1|NA|TRBJ1-5|NA
TGTGCCAGCAGTGAGAACGGGGGCAGGGATCAGCCCCGGCATTTT
CASSENGGRDQPRHF
>TRBV28|NA|TRBJ1-2|medium-sized
TGTGCCAGCAGCAACGACCCGGGGGGCTACACCTTC
CASSNDPGGYTF
>TRBV15|NA|TRBJ2-3|medium-sized
TGTGCCACCAGCAGAGAAGAGGTTGATACGCAGTATTTT
CATSREEVDTQYF
>TRBV7-8|NA|TRBJ1-5|NA
TGTGCCAGCGGCTCTAGGGGGACGGGTCTCGCGAATCAGCCCCAGCATTTT
CASGSRGTGLANQPQHF
>TRBV7-2|NA|TRBJ1-1|many
TGTGCCAGAATCCAGGGGAAGGGCACTGAAGCTTTCTTT
CARIQGKGTEAFF
>TRBV5-1|NA|TRBJ1-1|many
TGCGCCAGCAGAGAGAAGTTTGTGGATGAAGCTTTCTTT
CASREKFVDEAFF
>TRBV5-1|NA|TRBJ2-3|many
TGCGCCAGTTCTTCGCTAGGGACTAGCACAGATACGCAGTATTTT
CASSSLGTSTDTQYF
>TRBV2|NA|TRBJ2-2|NA
TGTGCCAGCATTGCTATTAGAGCCGGGGAGCTGTTCTTT
CASIAIRAGELFF
>TRBV28|TRBD1|TRBJ1-1|many
TGTGCCAGCAGTTTAGTTTTGACAGGGCGAACTGAAGCTTTCTTT
CASSLVLTGRTEAFF
>TRBV28|TRBD2|TRBJ2-7|many
TGTGCCAGCAGTTTTTCCCTAGCGGGGGTCCTCTCCTACGAGCAGTACTTC
CASSFSLAGVLSYEQYF
>TRBV7-9|TRBD2|TRBJ2-6|many
TGTGCCAGCAGCACCACTAGCGGGAGAAGTGGGGCCAACGTCCTGACTTTC
CASSTTSGRSGANVLTF
>TRBV5-4|TRBD2|TRBJ2-3|many
TGTGCCAGCAGCTTCGCTAGCGGGCGCACAGATACGCAGTATTTT
CASSFASGRTDTQYF
>TRBV7-2|NA|TRBJ2-6|many
TGTGCCAGCAGCCTCGACAGCCCTGGGGCCAACGTCCTGACTTTC
CASSLDSPGANVLTF
>TRBV19|TRBD1|TRBJ2-7|few
TGTGCCAGTGGTCCGGGACAGGATGTCTCCGAGCAGTACTTC
CASGPGQDVSEQYF
>TRBV28|NA|TRBJ2-6|many
TGTGCCAGCAATTCGAGAGACGTCGCCTCCGTCCTGACTTTC
CASNSRDVASVLTF
>TRBV20-1|NA|TRBJ1-1|medium-sized
TGCAGTGCTAGAGGGGGGGCGGAGAACACTGAAGCTTTCTTT
CSARGGAENTEAFF
>TRBV27|NA|TRBJ2-7|NA
TGTGCCAGCAGTTTATCGAGGACAGCACGCTCGGAAGAGCATTACTTC
CASSLSRTARSEEHYF
>TRBV27|TRBD2|TRBJ2-1|many
TGTGCCAGCAGTCTGACTAGCGGGAGCTCCTACATTGGGGAGCAGTTCTTC
CASSLTSGSSYIGEQFF
>TRBV11-3|NA|TRBJ2-1|many
TGTGCCAGCAGCAAGAGGGATGAGCAGTTCTTC
CASSKRDEQFF
>TRBV7-2|TRBD2|TRBJ2-3|few
TGTGCCAGTAGCCTAGGACTAGCGGGGGTGAGCACAGATACGCAGTATTTT
CASSLGLAGVSTDTQYF
>TRBV28|TRBD2|TRBJ2-1|many
TGTGCCAGCAAAAATGAGAGGGTTGGCGGGAGGGCCCGGAATGAGCAGTTCTTC
CASKNERVGGRARNEQFF
>TRBV27|TRBD1|TRBJ2-7|many
TGTGCCAGCAGTTCTCGTAGACAGGGGGCGCTAAGGTACGAGCAGTACTTC
CASSSRRQGALRYEQYF
>TRBV3-1|NA|TRBJ1-2|many
TGTGCCAGCAGCCAAGTGGACTCTCTCTATGGCTACACCTTC
CASSQVDSLYGYTF
>TRBV12-3/TRBV12-4|TRBD2|TRBJ2-1|NA
TGTGCCAGCAGCGTAGCGGGGGGACCGTACAGTGAGCAGTTCTTC
CASSVAGGPYSEQFF
>TRBV12-3/TRBV12-4|NA|TRBJ2-1|once
TGTGCCAGCAGTTTAGCTCGGGTTGAGAAGTTCTTC
CASSLARVEKFF
>TRBV5-1|NA|TRBJ2-3|NA
TGCGCCAGCAGCCCTGGGCTAGCGAGTACAGATACGCAGTGTTTT
CASSPGLASTDTQCF
>TRBV29-1|TRBD2|TRBJ2-5|few
TGCAGCGTTGAAGAAACCCGCATTTCCCGGGGGGGGGCGAGATACCAAGAGACCCAGTACTTC
CSVEETRISRGGARYQETQYF
>TRBV6-1|NA|TRBJ2-1|NA
TGTGCCAGCGAGCGCAATGAGCAGTTCTTC
CASERNEQFF
>TRBV2|NA|TRBJ1-1|many
TGTGCCAGCACAGGGAATAGATTGAACACTGAAGCTTTCTTT
CASTGNRLNTEAFF
>TRBV7-2|NA|TRBJ2-3|medium-sized
TGTGCCAGCAGCCCCCAAAGTTCTAGCACAGATACGCAGTATTTT
CASSPQSSSTDTQYF
>TRBV29-1|NA|TRBJ2-1|few
TGCAGCGTTGAAGAGGCTAGCCCCTTAAACAATGAGCAGTTCTTC
CSVEEASPLNNEQFF
>TRBV29-1|NA|TRBJ2-3|NA
TGCAGCGTTGATACGACCTATAGCACAGATACGCAGTATTTT
CSVDTTYSTDTQYF
>TRBV20-1|NA|TRBJ1-5|once
TGCAGTGCTGACGGGGTTAATCAGCCCCGGCATTTT
CSADGVNQPRHF
>TRBV10-3|TRBD1|TRBJ2-5|many
TGTGCCATCAGTGAGACAGGGGGGACACAAGAGACCCAGTACTTC
CAISETGGTQETQYF
>TRBV5-1|NA|TRBJ1-4|many
TGCGCCAGCAGCTCAACCTCAACTAATGAAAAACTGTTTTTT
CASSSTSTNEKLFF
>TRBV3-1|TRBD1|TRBJ1-4|many
TGTGCCAGCAGCCGACAGGGTGAAAAACTGTTTTTT
CASSRQGEKLFF
>TRBV18|NA|TRBJ2-3|NA
TGTGCCAGCTCGTCGCAGGAACCAGATACGCAGTATTTT
CASSSQEPDTQYF
>TRBV6-1|TRBD1|TRBJ1-1|medium-sized
TGTGCCAGCAGTTTCTCAGGGGGCGCGTGGACTGAAGCTTTCTTT
CASSFSGGAWTEAFF